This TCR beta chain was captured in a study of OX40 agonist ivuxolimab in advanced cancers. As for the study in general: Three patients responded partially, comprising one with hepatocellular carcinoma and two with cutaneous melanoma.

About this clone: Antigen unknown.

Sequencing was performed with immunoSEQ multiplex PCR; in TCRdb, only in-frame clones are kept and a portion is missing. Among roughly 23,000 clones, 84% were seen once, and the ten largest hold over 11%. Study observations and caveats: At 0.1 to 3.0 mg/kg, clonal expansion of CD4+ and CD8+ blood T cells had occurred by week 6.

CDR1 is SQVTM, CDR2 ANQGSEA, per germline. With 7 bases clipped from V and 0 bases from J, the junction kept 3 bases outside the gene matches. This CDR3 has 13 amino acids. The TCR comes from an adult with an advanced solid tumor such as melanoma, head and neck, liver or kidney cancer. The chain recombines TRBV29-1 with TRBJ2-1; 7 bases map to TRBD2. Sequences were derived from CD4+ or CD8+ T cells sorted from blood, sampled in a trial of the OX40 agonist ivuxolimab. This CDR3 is CSAGRASYNEQFF. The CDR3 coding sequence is TGCAGCGCTGGGAGGGCCTCCTACAATGAGCAGTTCTTC.